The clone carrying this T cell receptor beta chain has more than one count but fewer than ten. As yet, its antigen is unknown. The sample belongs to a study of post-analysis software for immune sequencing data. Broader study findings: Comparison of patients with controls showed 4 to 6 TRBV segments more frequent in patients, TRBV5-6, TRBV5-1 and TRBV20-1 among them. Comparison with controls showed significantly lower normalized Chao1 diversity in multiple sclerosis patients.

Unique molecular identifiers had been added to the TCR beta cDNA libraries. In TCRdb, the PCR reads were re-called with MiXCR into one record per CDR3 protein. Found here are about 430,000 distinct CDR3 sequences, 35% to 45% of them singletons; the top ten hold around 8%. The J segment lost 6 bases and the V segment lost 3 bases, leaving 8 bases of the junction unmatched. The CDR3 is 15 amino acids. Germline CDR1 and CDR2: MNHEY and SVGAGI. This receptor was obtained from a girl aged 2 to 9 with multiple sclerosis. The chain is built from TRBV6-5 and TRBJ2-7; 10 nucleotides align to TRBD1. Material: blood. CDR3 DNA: TGTGCCAGCAGTTATTCCGGGACAGGGGTACGCGAGCAGTACTTC. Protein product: CASSYSGTGVREQYF.